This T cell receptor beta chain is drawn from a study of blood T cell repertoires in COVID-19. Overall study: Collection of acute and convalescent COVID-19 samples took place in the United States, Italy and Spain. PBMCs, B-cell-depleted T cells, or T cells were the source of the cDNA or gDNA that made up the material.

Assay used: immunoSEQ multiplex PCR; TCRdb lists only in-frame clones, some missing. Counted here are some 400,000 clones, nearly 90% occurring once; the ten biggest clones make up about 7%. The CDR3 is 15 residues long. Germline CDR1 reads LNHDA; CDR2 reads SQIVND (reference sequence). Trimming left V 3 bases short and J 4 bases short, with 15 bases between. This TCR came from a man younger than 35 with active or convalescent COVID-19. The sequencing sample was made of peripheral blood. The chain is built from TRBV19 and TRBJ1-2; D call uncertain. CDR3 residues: CASSIGVGEGYGYTF. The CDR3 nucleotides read TGTGCCAGTAGTATTGGTGTAGGAGAGGGCTATGGCTACACCTTC.